The sequence of this T cell receptor beta chain was determined in a study of blood T cell repertoires in COVID-19. About the study: The United States, Italy and Spain were the sources of the acute and convalescent COVID-19 samples. PBMCs, B-cell-depleted T cells, or T cells provided the cDNA or gDNA that made up the material.

V shed 6 bases, J shed 4 bases, and the junction held 5 bases outside the gene matches. There are 13 residues in the CDR3. Recruited during active infection, patients (from Seattle) were subsequently followed longitudinally. In the authors' workflow: Reference gene primer amplification gave estimated nucleated cell counts. TCRdb's table, derived via immunoSEQ multiplex PCR, lists solely in-frame clones and lacks some. V, J and clone size were drawn from that table, and D and trimming were deduced from the DNA. The sample has some 60,000 clones, around 81% seen once. This rearrangement joins TRBV12-3 or TRBV12-4 to TRBJ1-2; 7 bases agree with TRBD1. Sequenced: peripheral blood. The receptor comes from a man older than 75 with COVID-19, enrolled during active disease. The CDR3, as DNA: TGTGCCAGCAGACGACAGGGTGGCTATGGCTACACCTTC. It translates to CASRRQGGYGYTF.